Each of the 6 T cell receptor beta chains below was sequenced from the same sample in a study of blood T cell repertoires in COVID-19. Data came from immunoSEQ multiplex PCR; TCRdb stores just in-frame clones and leaves some out. The table has fewer than 300,000 clones, roughly 80% seen once. The sample comprised PBMCs or T cells enriched from blood (not recorded which). These receptors were collected from a man aged 35-49 years who had been exposed to COVID-19.

In DNA form, the CDR3 reads TGTGCCAGCAGCACAGGGTTGTATGAGCAGTTCTTC. Its translation: CASSTGLYEQFF. This sequence joins TRBV9 and TRBJ2-1; tentatively, D is TRBD1 (6 bases). V was shortened by 4 bases and J by 8 bases, with 10 bases between the two germline ends. This CDR3 has 12 residues. The germline CDR1 and CDR2 sequences are SGDLS and YYNGEE.

The CDR3 protein is CASSPRVYGNQPQHF. The CDR3 nucleotides are TGTGCCAGCTCCCCCAGGGTATATGGCAATCAGCCCCAGCATTTT. The J gene is TRBJ1-5, the V gene TRBV27, with a possible D match to TRBD1 (5 bases). CDR3 length equals 15 residues. V dropped 8 bases and J dropped 2 bases, with 16 bases sitting between them. The germline V gene encodes CDR1 MNHEY and CDR2 SMNVEV (reference sequence).

J is TRBJ1-1 and V is TRBV11-2, with TRBD1 as a possible D gene (6 bases). Per the germline V gene, CDR1 is SGHAT and CDR2 is FQNNGV. Trimming shortened V by 5 bases and J by 11 bases, and 12 bases separated the two germline ends. The CDR3 spans 11 residues. CDR3 DNA sequence: TGTGCCAGCAGCCAGGGGCCAGGCGCTTTCTTT. It is translated as CASSQGPGAFF. Filled out from reference TRBV11-2 and TRBJ1-1, the complete variable domain reads EAGVAQSPRYKIIEKRQSVAFWCNPISGHATLYWYQQILGQGPKLLIQFQNNGVVDDSQLPKDRFSAERLKGVDSTLKIQPAKLEDSAVYLCASSQGPGAFFGQGTRLTVV.

This rearrangement joins TRBV6-5 to TRBJ1-4; D might be TRBD1 (6 bases). This CDR3 is 15 amino acids long. CDR1 is MNHEY, CDR2 SVGAGI, per germline. Deletions cut 5 bases from V and 7 bases from J, with 17 bases between. The CDR3 nucleotides are TGTGCCAGCAGTCCTAAGGGGGGGGCGGGTGAAAAACTGTTTTTT. It specifies CASSPKGGAGEKLFF.

This sequence joins TRBV14 and TRBJ2-5; a weak D match, TRBD1 (5 bases). Germline V CDR1 and CDR2: SGHDN, FVKESK. This CDR3 contains 14 residues. V shed 1 base and J shed 5 bases, with 11 bases lying between them. DNA for the CDR3: TGTGCCAGCAGCCAAGGGGCAGGGCGGGAGACCCAGTACTTC. It yields the protein CASSQGAGRETQYF. The full variable domain, rest sourced from reference TRBV14 and TRBJ2-5, is EAGVTQFPSHSVIEKGQTVTLRCDPISGHDNLYWYRRVMGKEIKFLLHFVKESKQDESGMPNNRFLAERTGGTYSTLKVQPAELEDSGVYFCASSQGAGRETQYFGPGTRLLVL.

This clone was seen a single time. The chain is built from TRBV29-1 and TRBJ1-2; 7 bases map to TRBD1. The CDR3 sequence is 14 residues long. Germline V gene sequence: CDR1 SQVTM, CDR2 ANQGSEA. Trimming cost V 5 bases and J 2 bases; bases outside gene matches: 8. In DNA, the CDR3 is TGCAGCGTTTTCACAGGGGATTTAAACTATGGCTACACCTTC. Protein product: CSVFTGDLNYGYTF.